What follows describes a single T cell receptor beta chain. Its antigen is undetermined. The data stem from a study of cytomegalovirus exposure and HLA in healthy donors. Notes on the study in general: Earlier findings revealed that most TCR beta V segments proved productive either about 87% or about 30% of the time. Available immune exposure information was restricted to CMV serostatus only. Later analysis demonstrated an association between a missense DCLRE1C variant and TCR beta V- and J-gene trimming.

The study ran its PCR with 60 Vbeta and 13 Jbeta primers. This table comes from immunoSEQ multiplex PCR, and its TCRdb copy is limited to in-frame clones, with some not included. The profile shows some 200,000 clones, 65% to 80% of them singletons. The CDR3 sequence is 14 residues long. Per the germline V gene, CDR1 is MDHEN and CDR2 is SYDVKM. The V gene lost 7 bases and the J gene lost 1 base, with 13 bases spanning the gap. Sample: PBMCs. J is TRBJ1-1 and V is TRBV28; TRBD1 might be the D (6 bases). The sequence was obtained from a middle-aged man in good health and CMV-seronegative. The CDR3 is CASNQQGPNTEAFF. Written as DNA, the CDR3 is TGTGCCAGCAACCAACAGGGACCGAACACTGAAGCTTTCTTT.